The 32 T cell receptor beta chains presented below share a single source sample, sequenced in a study of cytomegalovirus exposure and HLA in healthy donors. A multiplex PCR was run with 60 Vbeta primers and 13 Jbeta primers. The protocol was immunoSEQ multiplex PCR, while the TCRdb copy is restricted to in-frame clones and leaves out a portion. The table lists 100,000 to 150,000 clones, just under 75% of them singletons. Sequenced: PBMCs. The receptor source for this set is a man in his forties in good health and CMV-seropositive.

The chain couples TRBV29-1 to TRBJ2-4, with 7 bases that match TRBD1. Trimming cost V 2 bases and J 9 bases; bases outside gene matches: 7. Germline assignment: CDR1 SQVTM and CDR2 ANQGSEA. This CDR3 has 13 residues. CDR3 protein: CSVEKVQGFIQYF. As DNA, the CDR3 is TGCAGCGTTGAAAAGGTACAGGGGTTCATTCAGTACTTC.

This sequence joins TRBV9 and TRBJ1-4; 8 nucleotides line up with TRBD1. The CDR3 covers 15 residues. Germline CDR1 and CDR2: SGDLS and YYNGEE. The V and J ends lost 2 bases and 0 bases, in that order; junction bases with no gene match: 0. Here the CDR3 reads CASSVGQATNEKLFF. CDR3 coding DNA: TGTGCCAGCAGCGTGGGACAGGCAACTAATGAAAAACTGTTTTTT.

The chain is built from TRBV6-1 and TRBJ2-1; tentative D call: TRBD2 (5 bases). Germline values: CDR1 MNHNS, CDR2 SASEGT. This CDR3 spans 12 amino acids. Trimming took off 6 bases at V and 7 bases at J, with 10 bases between the two ends. The DNA of the CDR3 is TGTGCCAGCAGAGGAGGTGGTAATGAGCAGTTCTTC. The encoded protein is CASRGGGNEQFF.

This clone has just a few counts. The rearrangement links TRBV11-2 to TRBJ2-7, with D unresolved. The germline V and J ends were trimmed by 3 bases and 3 bases, with 9 bases remaining between them. The CDR3 is 13 residues long. Germline assignment: CDR1 SGHAT and CDR2 FQNNGV. The CDR3 reads CASSFSTSYEQYF. The CDR3 coding sequence is TGTGCCAGCAGCTTCTCGACAAGCTACGAGCAGTACTTC.

The V and J genes are TRBV29-1 and TRBJ2-1, with D maybe TRBD2 (6 bases). Trimming removed 4 bases at V and 2 bases at J, with 9 bases between. CDR1 is SQVTM and CDR2 is ANQGSEA in the germline V gene. This CDR3 is 13 amino acids long. The CDR3 DNA follows: TGCAGCGTTGCGGGACTTACCTACAATGAGCAGTTCTTC. Encoded protein: CSVAGLTYNEQFF.

This chain uses TRBV11-2 with TRBJ2-7, with D perhaps matching TRBD1 (6 bases). CDR3 length equals 15 residues. The germline V and J ends were trimmed by 0 bases and 6 bases, with 15 bases remaining between them. Germline CDR1 and CDR2: SGHAT and FQNNGV. The CDR3 DNA reads as TGTGCCAGCAGCTTAGATCGGGGACAAAAAGGCGAGCAGTACTTC. Its protein is CASSLDRGQKGEQYF.

This clone was counted between two and nine times. The chain joins TRBV5-5 to TRBJ1-5; 7 bases match TRBD1. The CDR3 is made up of 14 amino acids. V shed 4 bases and J 6 bases; nucleotides not matched to a gene: 7. Germline CDR1 is SGHKS and CDR2 is YYEKEE (reference sequence). The chain's CDR3 is CASSPEGASQPQHF. The CDR3 DNA is TGTGCCAGCAGCCCGGAGGGGGCTAGTCAGCCCCAGCATTTT.

Notes on this clone: Other DNA sequences of this sample code for an identical CDR3. The chain couples TRBV7-2 to TRBJ2-5; D is perhaps TRBD2 (7 bases). The V end lost 3 bases, the J end lost 4 bases, and 12 bases lay between the germline ends. CDR3 length: 14 amino acids. Germline V CDR1 and CDR2: SGHTA, FQGNSA. CDR3 DNA: TGTGCCAGCAGCTTGGGAGGGGGTAGAGAGACCCAGTACTTC. This encodes CASSLGGGRETQYF.

The chain carries TRBV11-2 and TRBJ2-5; D possibly corresponds to TRBD2 (5 bases). CDR3 length equals 11 residues. Germline values: CDR1 SGHAT, CDR2 FQNNGV. V was cut by 5 bases and J by 4 bases, with 5 bases left in between. The CDR3 nucleotides are TGTGCCAGCAGCCGGGGAGAGACCCAGTACTTC. The encoded protein is CASSRGETQYF.

The chain joins TRBV5-1 to TRBJ2-3; 8 positions match TRBD1. The CDR3 length is 17 residues. Germline loops: CDR1 SGHRS, CDR2 YFSETQ. Losses at the gene ends were 1 base for V and 2 bases for J; bases not matched to a gene: 9. CDR3 sequence (DNA): TGCGCCAGCAGCTTGATATCGGGACAGGAGACCACAGATACGCAGTATTTT. Protein product: CASSLISGQETTDTQYF.

The CDR3 loop reads CASRYRVNTEAFF. The CDR3 nucleotides are TGTGCCAGTAGATACAGGGTGAACACTGAAGCTTTCTTT. This chain joins TRBV19 and TRBJ1-1, with D possibly being TRBD1 (6 bases). Trimming removed 6 bases from V and 0 bases from J, with 8 bases in between. Germline CDR1 reads LNHDA; CDR2 reads SQIVND (reference sequence). The CDR3 loop spans 13 amino acids.

The V call is TRBV20-1, the J call TRBJ2-7; a weak D match, TRBD1 (5 bases). Per the germline V gene, CDR1 is DFQATT and CDR2 is SNEGSKA (reference sequence). This CDR3 has 11 amino acids. Trimming cost V 2 bases and J 7 bases, with 9 bases left between them. Written as DNA, the CDR3 is TGCAGTGCTAGACAGGGAAGGGAGCAGTACTTC. The encoded protein is CSARQGREQYF.

This clone was seen only once. J is TRBJ2-1 and V is TRBV4-2, with TRBD2 matching over 10 bases. This CDR3 contains 19 residues. Trimming at V came to 0 bases and at J to 3 bases, leaving 11 bases not matched to a gene. Germline V gene data show CDR1 as LGHNA and CDR2 as YNFKEQ. CDR3 sequence (DNA): TGTGCCAGCAGCCAAGAATTCCCGCCGGGACTAGCGATCTACAATGAGCAGTTCTTC. It codes for CASSQEFPPGLAIYNEQFF.

CDR3 sequence: CASSPWTGGTDTQYF. Here the CDR3 DNA reads TGTGCCAGCAGTCCATGGACAGGAGGCACAGATACGCAGTATTTT. The rearrangement uses TRBV27 and TRBJ2-3, with 7 bases lining up with TRBD1. J was trimmed by 1 base and V by 5 bases; bases with no gene match: 6. CDR1 is MNHEY and CDR2 is SMNVEV in the germline V gene (reference sequence). CDR3 length: 15 amino acids.

The rearrangement uses TRBV28 and TRBJ2-7; 7 bases agree with TRBD1. The CDR3 is 14 amino acids. From germline, CDR1 is MDHEN and CDR2 SYDVKM. V dropped 4 bases and J dropped 11; count of bases not matched to a gene: 14. For the CDR3, the DNA is TGTGCCAGCAGTTCAGCCTCCGGGACAGTCGATAAGTACTTC. It encodes CASSSASGTVDKYF.

This clone came up once. V gene TRBV7-2 combines with J gene TRBJ1-2, with TRBD1 matching 7 bases. The germline gives CDR1 SGHTA, CDR2 FQGNSA. This CDR3 region has 16 residues. The trim removed 5 bases at V and 3 bases at J, leaving 12 bases unmatched. The CDR3 DNA reads TGTGCCAGCAGCCCGCCTTTTGCCAGGGGGGACTATGGCTACACCTTC. Translation gives CASSPPFARGDYGYTF.

The chain recombines TRBV5-6 with TRBJ2-1; the match to TRBD1 covers 8 bases. The CDR3 length is 14 residues. V lost 5 bases and J lost 7; bases outside the gene matches: 8. CDR1 is SGHDT, CDR2 YYEEEE, per germline. CDR3 sequence reads: CASSFRDRWNEQFF. In DNA form, the CDR3 reads TGTGCCAGCAGTTTCCGGGACAGGTGGAATGAGCAGTTCTTC.

V is TRBV6-6 and J is TRBJ1-5; D is uncertain. Germline assignment: CDR1 MNHNY and CDR2 SVGAGI (reference sequence). Trimming shortened V by 2 bases and J by 7 bases, and 9 bases separated the two germline ends. The CDR3 has 13 amino acids. CDR3 sequence (DNA): TGTGCCAGCAGTTACCGTCTGGGCCAGCCCCAGCATTTT. It translates to CASSYRLGQPQHF.

J is TRBJ1-2 and V is TRBV28; D ambiguous. Germline-derived CDR1 and CDR2 are MDHEN and SYDVKM. Trimming removed 2 bases at V and 8 bases at J, with 18 bases between. The CDR3 is 15 residues long. CDR3 residues: CASSLNREVVNGYTF. The CDR3 bases are TGTGCCAGCAGTTTAAATCGTGAAGTAGTTAACGGCTACACCTTC.

V gene TRBV7-9 combines with J gene TRBJ2-5, with TRBD2 matching over 8 bases. Gene TRBJ2-7 matches the end of the DNA better, so the J call may be wrong. Germline V lookup: CDR1 SEHNR, CDR2 FQNEAQ (reference sequence). The CDR3 totals 16 residues. CDR3 coding DNA: TGTGCCAGCAGCCCTAGGTCCGGGGGGGCGACCTACGAGCAGTACTTC. This sequence encodes CASSPRSGGATYEQYF.

The chain has TRBV25-1 and TRBJ2-5, with 8 nucleotides matching TRBD1. CDR1 is MGHDK, CDR2 SYGVNS, per germline. The CDR3 is made up of 18 amino acids. Losses at the gene ends were 3 bases for V and 5 bases for J; bases not matched to a gene: 17. Written as DNA, the CDR3 is TGTGCCAGCAGTGATTTAGAGCCAGGACAGGGAGGCTCGGAGACCCAGTACTTC. Translated, it gives CASSDLEPGQGGSETQYF.

DNA for the CDR3: TGTGCCAGCAGCTCCCCGGGACAGGGGGTCTACGAGCAGTACTTC. Its translation: CASSSPGQGVYEQYF. The rearrangement uses TRBV7-9 and TRBJ2-7; 11 bases map to TRBD1. V shed 4 bases and J 3 bases; nucleotides not matched to a gene: 5. The length of the CDR3 is 15 residues. From germline, CDR1 is SEHNR and CDR2 FQNEAQ (reference sequence).

The chain is built from TRBV11-2 and TRBJ1-1; unclear D gene. Germline values: CDR1 SGHAT, CDR2 FQNNGV. The V gene lost 5 bases and the J gene lost 5 bases, with 27 bases spanning the gap. This CDR3 has 18 residues. CDR3 nucleotides: TGTGCCAGCAGCCCGGCCCGGATCGGGGAGCCTTTAAGGACTGAAGCTTTCTTT. Its protein is CASSPARIGEPLRTEAFF.

This chain's CDR3 is CASTAGLAGGRIDTGELFF. In DNA, the CDR3 is TGTGCCAGCACCGCTGGACTAGCGGGGGGGCGTATCGACACCGGGGAGCTGTTTTTT. The chain employs TRBV21-1 and TRBJ2-2; TRBD2 is the table's D call and was not checked against the DNA. TRBV21-1 is termed a pseudogene. This CDR3 contains 19 residues.

This chain connects TRBV5-1 to TRBJ1-4, with D uncertain. Germline V CDR1 and CDR2: SGHRS, YFSETQ. Trimming pared 4 bases from V and 7 bases from J, leaving 17 bases between. This CDR3 has 15 residues. The CDR3, as DNA: TGCGCCAGCAGCGCTGGTGGAGGATGGAGTGAAAAACTGTTTTTT. Amino acids: CASSAGGGWSEKLFF. The variable domain in full, completed from reference TRBV5-1 and TRBJ1-4, reads KAGVTQTPRYLIKTRGQQVTLSCSPISGHRSVSWYQQTPGQGLQFLFEYFSETQRNKGNFPGRFSGRQFSNSRSEMNVSTLELGDSALYLCASSAGGGWSEKLFFGSGTQLSVL.

V usage is TRBV28 and J usage is TRBJ2-1, with D unresolved. Trimming removed 6 bases from V and 9 bases from J, with 15 bases in between. The CDR3 is 13 residues long. Germline V gene data show CDR1 as MDHEN and CDR2 as SYDVKM. The CDR3 loop is CASRLKPLFEQFF. The CDR3 bases are TGTGCCAGCAGACTGAAGCCCCTGTTTGAGCAGTTCTTC.

This sequence joins TRBV2 and TRBJ2-7; 9 bases fit TRBD1. V lost 2 bases, J lost 6 bases, and 8 bases stayed unmatched. From germline, CDR1 is SNHLY and CDR2 FYNNEI. The CDR3 length is 15 residues. The CDR3 DNA sequence: TGTGCCAGCAGTGAATCACAGGGGGCATTGGGCGAGCAGTACTTC. As protein: CASSESQGALGEQYF.

The chain links TRBV6-6 to TRBJ2-2; TRBD1 is a possible D gene (5 bases). In germline, CDR1 is MNHNY, CDR2 SVGAGI (reference sequence). The CDR3 is made up of 14 amino acids. V was clipped by 7 bases and J by 6 bases, with 15 bases between them. The CDR3 loop is CASNLAQVPGELFF. The CDR3 DNA follows: TGTGCCAGCAACTTAGCACAGGTCCCCGGGGAGCTGTTTTTT.

This clone appeared a few times. V and J are TRBV28 and TRBJ1-5; 8 bases fit TRBD1. This CDR3 is built from 16 residues. After removal of 3 bases from V and 6 bases from J, the junction contained 10 bases not matched to a gene. The V gene's germline CDR1 is MDHEN and CDR2 SYDVKM. CDR3 nucleotide sequence: TGTGCCAGCAGTTTGATTTCTGGACAGGGTCGTCAGCCCCAGCATTTT. Its protein product is CASSLISGQGRQPQHF.

Only a few counts were recorded for this clone. The chain recombines TRBV7-2 with TRBJ1-5; D ambiguous. Trimming left V 1 base short and J 7 bases short, with 8 bases between. The CDR3 sequence is 13 residues long. Germline V CDR1 and CDR2: SGHTA, FQGNSA. The CDR3 DNA is TGTGCCAGCAGCTTAGTCCGGGGACAGCCCCAGCATTTT. It encodes CASSLVRGQPQHF.

The V call is TRBV15, the J call TRBJ2-1; possibly TRBD2 for D (6 bases). From germline, CDR1 is LNHNV and CDR2 YYDKDF (reference sequence). V was clipped by 0 bases and J by 5 bases, with 17 bases between them. The CDR3 spans 17 residues. Here the CDR3 DNA reads TGTGCCACCAGCAGAGATCATAGCGGACTTACCAACAATGAGCAGTTCTTC. This gives the protein CATSRDHSGLTNNEQFF.

The chain uses TRBV29-1 and TRBJ2-1, with a weak D call TRBD2 (6 bases). Germline values: CDR1 SQVTM, CDR2 ANQGSEA. This CDR3 is 15 amino acids long. V gave up 6 bases and J gave up 9 bases, with 24 bases separating them. The CDR3: CSVRLVASPASEQFF. The CDR3 nucleotides read TGCAGCGTCCGACTAGTAGCCTCACCCGCGTCTGAGCAGTTCTTC.